This T cell receptor (beta chain) comes out of a study of cytomegalovirus exposure and HLA in healthy donors. Study-wide points: Information on immune exposure was restricted to one variable (CMV serostatus). The study put roughly 160 TCR beta chains on its list as cytomegalovirus-associated.

Unmatched junction bases numbered 6, after V lost 4 bases and J lost 2 bases. CDR3 size: 16 residues. Germline CDR1 SEHNR, CDR2 FQNEAQ (reference sequence). A word on this clone: Its antigen is unidentified.

Primers for the PCR totalled 60 Vbeta and 13 Jbeta. TCRdb's copy holds only in-frame clones and misses some; the assay was immunoSEQ multiplex PCR. Counted here are about 150,000 clones, 82% occurring once; the ten biggest clones make up approximately 8.1%. The V gene is TRBV7-9, the J gene TRBJ2-7; 12 bases match TRBD2. The specimen sequenced was PBMCs. The receptor comes from a woman aged 45-60 years in good health and CMV-seropositive. The DNA for the CDR3 is TGTGCCAGCAGCTCGACTAGCGGGAGTAGCACCTACGAGCAGTACTTC. Encoded protein: CASSSTSGSSTYEQYF. The variable domain in full, completed from reference TRBV7-9 and TRBJ2-7, reads DTGVSQNPRHKITKRGQNVTFRCDPISEHNRLYWYRQTLGQGPEFLTYFQNEAQLEKSRLLSDRFSAERPKGSFSTLEIQRTEQGDSAMYLCASSSTSGSSTYEQYFGPGTRLTVT.